Here is one T cell receptor beta chain with its context. The source of the sample is a study of blood T cell repertoires in COVID-19. Study-wide background: Whether acute or convalescent, the COVID-19 samples came from the United States, Italy and Spain. Sample material is recorded as cDNA or gDNA derived from T cells, B-cell-depleted T cells, or PBMCs.

Source study methods: Reference gene primers were amplified, and this amplification served to estimate nucleated cell counts. Sequencing used immunoSEQ multiplex PCR; TCRdb keeps in-frame clones, though not all of them. V and J calls and clone size follow that table, whereas D and trimming were derived from the DNA. The table records about 140,000 clones, 70% to 80% of them present only once. The CDR3 runs to 14 residues. Germline V lookup: CDR1 SNHLY, CDR2 FYNNEI. Trimming took off 8 bases at V and 5 bases at J, with 16 bases between the two ends. This TCR came from a man between 50 and 59 years old with acute or convalescent COVID-19. Sequenced input: peripheral blood. The gene calls are TRBV2 and TRBJ2-1; D perhaps matches TRBD1 (5 bases). The CDR3 nucleotides read TGTGCCAGCCGGCCCCATGGGGCGAACAATGAGCAGTTCTTC. As protein: CASRPHGANNEQFF.